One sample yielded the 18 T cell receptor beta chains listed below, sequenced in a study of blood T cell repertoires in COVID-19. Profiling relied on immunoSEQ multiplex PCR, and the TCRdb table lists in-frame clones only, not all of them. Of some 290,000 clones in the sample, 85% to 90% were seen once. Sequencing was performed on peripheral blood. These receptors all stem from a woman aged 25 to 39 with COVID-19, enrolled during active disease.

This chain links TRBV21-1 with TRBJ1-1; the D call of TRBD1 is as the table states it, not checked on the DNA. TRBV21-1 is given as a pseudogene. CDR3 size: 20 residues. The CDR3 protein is CASSKGINRWAPPTNTEAFF. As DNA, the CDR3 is TGTGCCAGCAGCAAAGGAATTAATAGATGGGCACCTCCTACGAACACTGAAGCTTTCTTT.

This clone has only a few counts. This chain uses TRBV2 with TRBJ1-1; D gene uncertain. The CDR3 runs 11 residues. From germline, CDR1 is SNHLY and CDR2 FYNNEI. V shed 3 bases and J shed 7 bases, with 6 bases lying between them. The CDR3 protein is CASSENGEAFF. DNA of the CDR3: TGTGCCAGCAGTGAGAACGGTGAAGCTTTCTTT. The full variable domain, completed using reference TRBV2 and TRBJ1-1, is EPEVTQTPSHQVTQMGQEVILRCVPISNHLYFYWYRQILGQKVEFLVSFYNNEISEKSEIFDDQFSVERPDGSNFTLKIRSTKLEDSAMYFCASSENGEAFFGQGTRLTVV.

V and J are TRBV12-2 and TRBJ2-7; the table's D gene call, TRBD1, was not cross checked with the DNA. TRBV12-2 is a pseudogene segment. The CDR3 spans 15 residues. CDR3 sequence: CASRLPRTGAREQYF. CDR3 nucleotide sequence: TGTGCAAGTCGCTTACCCAGGACAGGGGCGAGGGAGCAGTACTTC.

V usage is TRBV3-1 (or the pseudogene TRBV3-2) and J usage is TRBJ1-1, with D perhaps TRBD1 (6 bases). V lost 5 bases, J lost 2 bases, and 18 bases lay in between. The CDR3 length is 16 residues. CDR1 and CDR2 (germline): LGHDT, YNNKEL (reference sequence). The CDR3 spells CASSKHEGVPNTEAFF. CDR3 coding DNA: TGTGCCAGCAGCAAGCACGAGGGGGTCCCTAACACTGAAGCTTTCTTT.

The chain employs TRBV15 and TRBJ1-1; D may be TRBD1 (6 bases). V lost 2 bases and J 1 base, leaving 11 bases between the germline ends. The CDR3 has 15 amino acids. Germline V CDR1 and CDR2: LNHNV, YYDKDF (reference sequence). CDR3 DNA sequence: TGTGCCACCAGCAGACTCAGGACAGAGAACACTGAAGCTTTCTTT. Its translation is CATSRLRTENTEAFF. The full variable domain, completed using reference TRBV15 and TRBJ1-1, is DAMVIQNPRYQVTQFGKPVTLSCSQTLNHNVMYWYQQKSSQAPKLLFHYYDKDFNNEADTPDNFQSRRPNTSFCFLDIRSPGLGDTAMYLCATSRLRTENTEAFFGQGTRLTVV.

The CDR3 sequence: CASSLLARYNEQFF. The CDR3 bases are TGTGCCAGCAGTTTACTAGCGAGATACAATGAGCAGTTCTTC. The V and J genes are TRBV28 and TRBJ2-1; the D gene is possibly TRBD2 (6 bases). Trimming left V 2 bases short and J 4 bases short, with 9 bases between. Germline V lookup: CDR1 MDHEN, CDR2 SYDVKM. The CDR3 spans 14 residues.

CDR3 region: CASSVRVGGNTEAFF. CDR3 sequence (DNA): TGTGCCAGCAGTGTAAGAGTCGGGGGTAACACTGAAGCTTTCTTT. The gene calls are TRBV2 and TRBJ1-1; possibly TRBD1 for D (5 bases). The CDR3 runs to 15 residues. Germline V lookup: CDR1 SNHLY, CDR2 FYNNEI. Trimming left V 4 bases short and J 2 bases short, with 14 bases between.

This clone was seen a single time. The CDR3 reads CASSRWFNSPLHF. The CDR3 DNA sequence: TGTGCCAGCAGCAGGTGGTTTAATTCACCCCTCCACTTT. This rearrangement joins TRBV12-3 or TRBV12-4 to TRBJ1-6; D is uncertain. Trimming removed 6 bases from V and 6 bases from J, with 9 bases in between. The CDR3 loop spans 13 amino acids.

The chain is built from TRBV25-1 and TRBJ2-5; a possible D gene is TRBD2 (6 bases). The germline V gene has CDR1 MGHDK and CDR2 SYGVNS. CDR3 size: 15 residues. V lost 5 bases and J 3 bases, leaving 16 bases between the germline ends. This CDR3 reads CASSQGLREKETQYF. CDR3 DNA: TGTGCCAGCAGTCAAGGACTACGCGAAAAAGAGACCCAGTACTTC.

CDR3 sequence reads: CSAPSSYEQYF. CDR3 bases: TGCAGTGCCCCTAGCTCCTACGAGCAGTACTTC. The chain carries TRBV20-1 and TRBJ2-7, with D hard to call. Trimming cost V 6 bases and J 0 bases, with 6 bases left between them. The CDR3 runs 11 residues. Germline assignment: CDR1 DFQATT and CDR2 SNEGSKA (reference sequence).

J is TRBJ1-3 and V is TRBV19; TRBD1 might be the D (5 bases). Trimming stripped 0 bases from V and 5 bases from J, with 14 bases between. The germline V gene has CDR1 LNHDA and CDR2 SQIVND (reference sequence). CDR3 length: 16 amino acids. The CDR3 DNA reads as TGTGCCAGTAGTATAGATCGACAGTTTGGAAGAAACACCATATATTTT. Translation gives CASSIDRQFGRNTIYF.

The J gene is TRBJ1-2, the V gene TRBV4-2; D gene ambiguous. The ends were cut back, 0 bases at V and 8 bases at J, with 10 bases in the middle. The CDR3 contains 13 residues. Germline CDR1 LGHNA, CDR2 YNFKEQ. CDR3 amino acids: CASSQDGKAGYTF. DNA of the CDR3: TGTGCCAGCAGCCAAGACGGGAAGGCCGGCTACACCTTC.

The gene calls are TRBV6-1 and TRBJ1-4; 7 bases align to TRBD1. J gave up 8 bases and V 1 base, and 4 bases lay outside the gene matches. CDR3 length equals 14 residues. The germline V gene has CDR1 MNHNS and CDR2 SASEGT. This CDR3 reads CASSEDRGGEKLFF. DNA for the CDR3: TGTGCCAGCAGTGAAGACAGGGGTGGAGAAAAACTGTTTTTT.

CDR3 loop: CASSLQGAGGYTF. The CDR3 bases are TGTGCCAGTAGTTTACAGGGGGCAGGTGGCTACACCTTC. J is TRBJ1-2 and V is TRBV19, with 9 bases identical to TRBD1. The CDR3 loop spans 13 amino acids. The V segment lost 5 bases and the J segment 7 bases; nucleotides outside the gene matches: 5. Germline V lookup: CDR1 LNHDA, CDR2 SQIVND (reference sequence).

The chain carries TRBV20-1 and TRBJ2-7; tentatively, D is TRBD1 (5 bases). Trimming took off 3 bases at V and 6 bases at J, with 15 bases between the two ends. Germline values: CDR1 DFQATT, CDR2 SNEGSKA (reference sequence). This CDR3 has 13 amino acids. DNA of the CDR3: TGCAGTGCTAGTGATAGGGGCACCGGCGAGCAGTACTTC. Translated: CSASDRGTGEQYF.

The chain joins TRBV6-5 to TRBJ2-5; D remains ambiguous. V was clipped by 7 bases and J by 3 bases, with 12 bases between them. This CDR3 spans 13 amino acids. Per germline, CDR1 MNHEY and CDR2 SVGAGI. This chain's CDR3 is CASIRGAEETQYF. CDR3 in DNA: TGTGCCAGCATTCGTGGTGCGGAAGAGACCCAGTACTTC.

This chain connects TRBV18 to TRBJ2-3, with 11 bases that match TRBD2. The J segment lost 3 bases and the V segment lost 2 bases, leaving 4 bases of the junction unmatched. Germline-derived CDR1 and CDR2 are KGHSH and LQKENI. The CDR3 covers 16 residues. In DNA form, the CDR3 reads TGTGCCAGCTCACCAACACTAGCGGGAGCAACAGATACGCAGTATTTT. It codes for CASSPTLAGATDTQYF.

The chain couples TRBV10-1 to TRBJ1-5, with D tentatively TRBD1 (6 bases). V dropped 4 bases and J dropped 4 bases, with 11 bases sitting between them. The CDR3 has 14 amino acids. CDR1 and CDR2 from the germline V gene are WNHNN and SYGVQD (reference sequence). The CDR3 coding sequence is TGCGCCAGCAGTGCACAGGGCAAGAATCAGCCCCAGCATTTT. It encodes CASSAQGKNQPQHF.